This T cell receptor beta chain was profiled in a study of chemoradiotherapy in HPV16-positive cancers (dated by TCRdb to between 2022 and 2023). Study-wide context: Using functional T-cell assays on cells from two HPV16-positive patients, the researchers defined candidate HPV-specific T-cell clones and common TCR motifs. The study asked whether T-cell immunity against the HPV oncoproteins E6 and E7 changes during chemoradiotherapy and whether it affects survival. The candidate HPV-specific TCRs and motifs were subsequently tracked in TCR repertoires obtained from approximately 91 patients with HPV-related cancers.

Receptors were amplified or captured by the immunoSEQ multiplex PCR assay. Not all clones reach the TCRdb copy of this immuneACCESS table, which keeps in-frame sequences only. Checked studies attribute under half of the gap to unresolved V genes and leave the rest unexplained. The sample profile shows about 8,900 clones; about 85% of them were found once. The ten most abundant clones make up approximately 3.4% of the sample. The germline V gene (reference sequence) specifies LNHDA as CDR1 and SQIVND as CDR2. There are 13 amino acids in the CDR3, from cysteine to phenylalanine inclusive. The read is trimmed to its CDR3 DNA, 39 bases read in frame from base 1. V and J lose 3 bases and 5 bases, and a span of 10 bases separates them. Overall study outcomes, separate from this receptor: Expansion of candidate HPV-specific clones and E7-related TCR motifs was observed in the tumor microenvironment during treatment, whereas no such expansion was observed for non-HPV-specific T cells. The survival association was reported for HPV16-positive patients, and the functional definition of HPV-specific T cells was derived from only a couple of HPV16-positive patients. In HPV16-positive patients, expansion of HPV-responsive T cells during chemoradiotherapy was associated with improved recurrence-free survival.

Repertoires were sampled repeatedly over the course of chemoradiotherapy, so clonal expansion could be followed in the tumor microenvironment. Concerning this clone itself: Its antigen remains unidentified. No much larger clone exists at a distance of one base, and base qualities are not known.

This receptor chain uses TRBV19 and TRBJ2-5; the D segment could be TRBD2, given 6 matching bases. The receptor comes from a human donor with HPV-associated anogenital cancer. Here the sequenced sample was tumor tissue, taken from a patient who underwent chemoradiotherapy. The nucleotides read TGTGCCAGTAGTATCGGGGGTCTGGAGACCCAGTACTTC. It codes for CASSIGGLETQYF.